This TCR beta chain came from a study of blood T cell repertoires in COVID-19. Overall study context: The cDNA or gDNA used as material had been derived from T cells, B-cell-depleted T cells, or PBMCs.

Per the original methods: Researchers report that nucleated cell counts were estimated from reference gene primer amplification. Using immunoSEQ multiplex PCR, the repertoire was profiled, and TCRdb retains in-frame clones only, with some absent. For V, J and clone size, that table is used; D and trimming come from the DNA. The sample shows approximately 290,000 clones, approximately 90% of them seen only once. The CDR3 is made up of 16 amino acids. The ends were cut back, 3 bases at V and 8 bases at J, with 20 bases in the middle. Germline values: CDR1 MNHEY, CDR2 SMNVEV (reference sequence). The sample comprised peripheral blood. The rearrangement joins TRBV27 to TRBJ2-1; weak D call: TRBD1 (7 bases). The receptor comes from a man aged 30 to 39 with acute or convalescent COVID-19. The CDR3 protein is CASSFRGAAPVDEQFF. The CDR3 region has the DNA TGTGCCAGCAGTTTCAGGGGGGCAGCCCCCGTGGATGAGCAGTTCTTC.